Listed here are 10 T cell receptor beta chains from one sample, sequenced in a study of Graves' ophthalmopathy and Graves' hyperthyroidism. As the template, RNA transcripts were used to amplify TCR beta CDR3 regions. HTBI-primed first-round RT-PCR preceded second-round multiplex PCR. TCRdb redid the calling of the multiplex PCR reads with MiXCR, one entry per CDR3 protein. The data hold roughly 600,000 distinct CDR3 sequences, with about two fifths observed a single time. Sequencing input: peripheral blood or thyroid tissue (not recorded which). These receptors were taken from an adult man with Graves' hyperthyroidism.

This clonotype was counted many times. The chain employs TRBV7-2 and TRBJ2-5, with 10 bases matching TRBD2. Trimming cost V 5 bases and J 5 bases; bases outside gene matches: 17. Germline loops: CDR1 SGHTA, CDR2 FQGNSA. The CDR3 has 18 amino acids. CDR3 DNA: TGTGCCAGCAGCGAAGGAGTGCTAGCGGGAGAATCGGGGGAGACCCAGTACTTC. Its protein is CASSEGVLAGESGETQYF.

With respect to this clonotype: Germline is not matched at one junction end, which may reflect a read error. This chain joins TRBV5-1 and TRBJ2-3, with a possible D match to TRBD1 (7 bases). The CDR3 is made up of 16 amino acids. CDR1 is SGHRS and CDR2 is YFSETQ in the germline V gene. In nucleotides, the CDR3 is TGTGCCAGCAGGGGGGAGACTGCCGCACAGTTCGATACGCAGTATTTT. Translated, it gives CASRGETAAQFDTQYF.

Details on this clonotype: This may come from a read error, since a much larger clone is one base off. The chain carries TRBV29-1 and TRBJ1-2, with D tentatively TRBD1 (6 bases). V shed 1 base and J shed 2 bases, with 14 bases lying between them. CDR1 and CDR2 from the germline V gene are SQVTM and ANQGSEA. CDR3 length: 15 amino acids. The CDR3 DNA is TGCAGCGTTGAAGGTTCGGGGGGGCAGAACTATGGCTACACCTTC. Encoded protein: CSVEGSGGQNYGYTF.

This clonotype was counted at least ten times. The chain employs TRBV5-8 and TRBJ2-5; D not resolved. Looked up from germline, CDR1 is SGHTS and CDR2 is YDEGEE. This CDR3 spans 15 amino acids. V was clipped by 1 base and J by 9 bases, with 19 bases between them. Here the CDR3 DNA reads TGTGCCAGCAGCTTGAAGAGCGAGTCCCTCCTCCCCCAGTACTTC. Its protein is CASSLKSESLLPQYF.

This clonotype has just a few counts. One base away lies a much larger clone, so this may be a sequencing read error. The rearrangement links TRBV5-6 to TRBJ1-2; unclear D gene. Germline-derived CDR1 and CDR2 are SGHDT and YYEEEE. The CDR3 runs to 13 residues. CDR3 sequence: CAGSLPGNYGYTF. The CDR3 DNA is TGTGCCGGCAGCTTGCCGGGAAACTATGGCTACACCTTC.

This clonotype was picked up many times. V gene TRBV2 combines with J gene TRBJ1-1; possible D gene TRBD1, 5 bases. Deletions cut 3 bases from V and 5 bases from J, with 10 bases between. Looked up from germline, CDR1 is SNHLY and CDR2 is FYNNEI. CDR3 length: 13 amino acids. The CDR3 DNA reads as TGTGCCAGCAGTGATACGGGGCGGACTGAAGCTTTCTTT. It yields the protein CASSDTGRTEAFF.

A single count supports this clonotype. The V call is TRBV30, the J call TRBJ2-3; D perhaps matches TRBD1 (5 bases). Trimming shortened V by 3 bases and J by 1 base, and 8 bases separated the two germline ends. CDR1 and CDR2 from the germline V gene are GTSNPN and SVGIG (reference sequence). The CDR3 is made up of 13 amino acids. CDR3: CAWSAGRTDTQYF. CDR3 nucleotides: TGTGCCTGGAGCGCAGGGCGCACAGATACGCAGTATTTT.

This clonotype came up many times. This sequence joins TRBV7-2 and TRBJ2-7; TRBD1 matches 7 bases. CDR1 and CDR2 (germline): SGHTA, FQGNSA. Unmatched junction bases numbered 11, after V lost 5 bases and J lost 4 bases. The CDR3 has 15 amino acids. The CDR3 region is CASSPDWDRLYEQYF. CDR3 bases: TGTGCCAGCAGCCCGGATTGGGACAGACTATACGAGCAGTACTTC.

The V call is TRBV7-2, the J call TRBJ1-6; 9 nucleotides align to TRBD1. The CDR3 consists of 17 residues. Germline V gene data show CDR1 as SGHTA and CDR2 as FQGNSA. J lost 7 bases, V lost 5 bases, and 12 bases had no gene match. The CDR3 is CASSLRTGVSLNSPLHF. The CDR3 DNA reads TGTGCCAGCAGCCTCCGGACAGGGGTTTCCTTAAATTCACCCCTCCACTTT.

This clonotype was seen repeatedly, ten times or more. This chain links TRBV11-3 with TRBJ2-7, with D perhaps matching TRBD2 (6 bases). The V and J ends lost 1 base and 1 base respectively, with 8 bases between them. Germline CDR1 and CDR2: SGHNT and YENEEA. CDR3 length equals 14 residues. This chain's CDR3 is CASSLAEGSYEQYF. The CDR3 DNA is TGTGCCAGCAGCTTAGCGGAGGGATCCTACGAGCAGTACTTC.